This T cell receptor beta chain was sequenced for a study of blood T cell repertoires in COVID-19 (TCRdb year 2020). About the study as a whole: Collaborator samples came from the United States, Italy and Spain and covered acute and convalescent phases of COVID-19. The prospective study material was composed of cDNA or gDNA derived from T cells, B-cell-depleted T cells, or PBMCs. The dataset comprised deeply sampled blood TCRbeta repertoires from subjects exposed to, actively infected with, or recovered from COVID-19. A freely available public database, intended as a resource for researchers studying the immune response to SARS-CoV-2, is where the repertoires were released. The samples were drawn from two sources: the first 160 participants of the ongoing ImmuneRACE study, and fewer than 1,500 subjects contributed by 6 global collaborators. The sample metadata nearly always contained a de-identified subject ID, COVID-19 status, age in years and sex. Where available, HLA class I and class II types were taken from metadata supplied by the sample provider and were not determined by assay-based typing. The investigation overall reported the following: How much clinical and demographic metadata was included differed by source and by participant, and the metadata was provided uncurated.

With regard to this clone: This clone's antigen is unknown. No base-level quality is on record; no much larger clone is a single base apart.

Clipping removes 3 bases from V and 4 bases from J, with 3 as the unmatched junction base count. The CDR3 has 15 amino acids, counting the end cysteine and phenylalanine. The sequence is cut down to CDR3 DNA, 45 bases in frame from base 1. CDR1 and CDR2, looked up from the germline V gene (reference sequence), are LGHDT and YNNKEL. Collaborating institutions collected whole blood in K2EDTA tubes following their own protocols. Collaborator samples were shipped for TCRbeta analysis as frozen whole blood, isolated PBMCs, or DNA extracted from either sample type. TCRbeta CDR3 regions were amplified from genomic DNA using the immunoSEQ Assay, a bias-controlled multiplex PCR. The paper's processing steps were these. The number of nucleated cells in each sample was estimated by amplification of reference gene primers within the assay. Sequence reads were collapsed and filtered to measure the absolute abundance of every unique TCRbeta CDR3 rearrangement. For each sample, productive Simpson clonality was calculated by taking the square root of Simpson's diversity index across productive rearrangements. TCRdb re-hosts the immuneACCESS table, in-frame sequences only. Its copies lack some clones; in the studies checked, an unresolved V gene accounts for under half of them, and the cause for the rest is not known. The V and J calls and clone size were taken over from that table, and D and trimming were inferred from the DNA. This sample holds about 110,000 clones; around 80% were observed only once. The ten most abundant clones make up about 20% of the sample.

The chain joins TRBV3-1 (or the pseudogene TRBV3-2) to TRBJ1-2, and TRBD1 matches 12 of the central bases. This TCR came from a man aged 65-85 years with active or convalescent COVID-19. The sample taken for sequencing was peripheral blood. The base sequence is TGTGCCAGCAGCCAGGGGACAGGGGGCCGCTATGGCTACACCTTC. The translation is CASSQGTGGRYGYTF.